These 30 T cell receptor beta chains originate from one sample sequenced in a study of blood T cell repertoires in COVID-19. Clones were read by immunoSEQ multiplex PCR, and TCRdb kept only the in-frame ones, dropping some. The sample shows 100,000 to 150,000 clones, approximately 80% of them seen only once. The sample comprised peripheral blood. These receptor sequences come from a woman between 45 and 60 years old with acute or convalescent COVID-19.

The sample holds one count of this clone. V and J are TRBV18 and TRBJ1-5; D ambiguous. Germline CDR1 and CDR2: KGHSH and LQKENI. Trimming removed 2 bases at V and 1 base at J, with 6 bases between. This CDR3 is 14 amino acids long. CDR3 sequence (DNA): TGTGCCAGCTCACCATTAACAAGCAATCAGCCCCAGCATTTT. Translating gives CASSPLTSNQPQHF.

V gene TRBV6-4 combines with J gene TRBJ1-5; a weak D match, TRBD1 (6 bases). The V and J ends lost 3 bases and 3 bases respectively, with 6 bases between them. CDR1 is MRHNA, CDR2 SNTAGT, per germline. The CDR3 loop spans 13 amino acids. CDR3 loop: CASSEGANQPQHF. The CDR3 bases are TGTGCCAGCAGTGAGGGGGCCAATCAGCCCCAGCATTTT.

This clone was recorded only once. The gene calls are TRBV4-1 and TRBJ1-2, with D perhaps TRBD1 (6 bases). V lost 0 bases and J lost 4, with 12 bases in between. This CDR3 has 15 residues. Germline lookup yields CDR1 MGHRA and CDR2 YSYEKL. The CDR3 nucleotides are TGCGCCAGCAGCCAAGATAGGGCAGGGGTCTATGGCTACACCTTC. The encoded protein is CASSQDRAGVYGYTF.

The V gene is TRBV2, the J gene TRBJ1-2; possibly TRBD1 for D (6 bases). Trimming stripped 6 bases from V and 5 bases from J, with 7 bases between. The CDR3 runs 11 residues. The germline gives CDR1 SNHLY, CDR2 FYNNEI. The CDR3 loop reads CASRGTYGYTF. The CDR3 nucleotides read TGTGCCAGCAGGGGGACATATGGCTACACCTTC.

The chain links TRBV19 to TRBJ2-2; maybe TRBD1 (5 bases). V was cut by 3 bases and J by 4 bases, with 9 bases left in between. This CDR3 has 14 residues. Per the germline V gene, CDR1 is LNHDA and CDR2 is SQIVND (reference sequence). The CDR3 DNA is TGTGCCAGTAGTATTGCGACAGCCACCGGGGAGCTGTTTTTT. Protein: CASSIATATGELFF.

This clone was seen only once. The rearrangement uses TRBV6-5 and TRBJ2-2; no firm D call. Germline CDR1 is MNHEY and CDR2 is SVGAGI. Trimming cost V 2 bases and J 0 bases, with 10 bases left between them. There are 16 residues in the CDR3. The CDR3 here is CASSYVTFSNTGELFF. In nucleotides, the CDR3 is TGTGCCAGCAGTTACGTAACATTCTCGAACACCGGGGAGCTGTTTTTT.

This chain uses TRBV2 with TRBJ1-5; TRBD1 agrees at 10 bases. The V segment lost 6 bases and the J segment 5 bases; nucleotides outside the gene matches: 4. Germline assignment: CDR1 SNHLY and CDR2 FYNNEI. This CDR3 has 14 residues. CDR3 loop: CASRPGQGHQPQHF. The CDR3 coding sequence is TGTGCCAGCAGGCCGGGACAGGGGCATCAGCCCCAGCATTTT. The full variable domain, completed using reference TRBV2 and TRBJ1-5, is EPEVTQTPSHQVTQMGQEVILRCVPISNHLYFYWYRQILGQKVEFLVSFYNNEISEKSEIFDDQFSVERPDGSNFTLKIRSTKLEDSAMYFCASRPGQGHQPQHFGDGTRLSIL.

This clone appeared once. The chain couples TRBV6-5 to TRBJ1-2; 9 nucleotides align to TRBD1. The germline CDR1 and CDR2 sequences are MNHEY and SVGAGI. V shed 10 bases and J 5 bases; nucleotides not matched to a gene: 11. The CDR3 runs to 14 residues. This chain's CDR3 is CATLFTGGSYGYTF. Written as DNA, the CDR3 is TGTGCCACCCTTTTTACAGGGGGCTCGTATGGCTACACCTTC.

This chain connects TRBV3-1 (or the pseudogene TRBV3-2) to TRBJ2-3; 11 nucleotides agree with TRBD2. The ends lost 5 bases at V and 0 bases at J; junction bases unmatched: 4. The CDR3 sequence is 16 residues long. The V gene's germline CDR1 is LGHDT and CDR2 YNNKEL (reference sequence). The DNA of the CDR3 is TGTGCCAGCAGCACCCGGACTAGCGGGAGCACAGATACGCAGTATTTT. It codes for CASSTRTSGSTDTQYF.

This chain links TRBV6-4 with TRBJ1-6; TRBD1 is a possible D gene (6 bases). Germline CDR1 reads MRHNA; CDR2 reads SNTAGT. CDR3 length: 13 residues. V was pared by 4 bases and J by 10 bases, with 11 bases between. The CDR3: CASSGVQGSPLHF. CDR3 coding DNA: TGTGCCAGCAGTGGTGTCCAGGGGTCACCCCTCCACTTT.

This clone appeared a few times. Mismatch with germline at one junction end may stem from a read error. The chain carries TRBV18 and TRBJ2-7, with D perhaps matching TRBD2 (6 bases). Germline CDR1 KGHSH, CDR2 LQKENI. The CDR3 runs 15 residues. The CDR3 protein is CASSAPLARIDEQYF. CDR3 bases: TGTGCCAGCTCAGCACCCCTAGCGCGCATTGACGAGCAGTACTTC.

The rearrangement joins TRBV7-8 to TRBJ1-2; 7 nucleotides align to TRBD1. Germline values: CDR1 SGHVS, CDR2 FQNEAQ. The CDR3 is 15 amino acids. Trimming at V came to 5 bases and at J to 1 base, leaving 7 bases not matched to a gene. The CDR3 protein is CASSDRATFNYGYTF. As DNA, the CDR3 is TGTGCCAGCAGCGACAGGGCCACCTTTAACTATGGCTACACCTTC.

For the CDR3, the DNA is TGTGCCAGCAGTTTATTAGGGGTCTACGAGCAGTACTTC. It specifies CASSLLGVYEQYF. The J gene is TRBJ2-7, the V gene TRBV27; the D gene is possibly TRBD1 (5 bases). Germline loops: CDR1 MNHEY, CDR2 SMNVEV (reference sequence). Trimming cost V 1 base and J 3 bases, with 7 bases left between them. CDR3 length: 13 residues.

The J gene is TRBJ2-3, the V gene TRBV4-1, with 7 positions matching TRBD2. The CDR3 contains 14 residues. CDR1 is MGHRA and CDR2 is YSYEKL in the germline V gene. V lost 1 base to trimming and J lost 6 bases; unmatched junction nucleotides: 4. The CDR3 loop is CASSQVLAVDTQYF. The CDR3 nucleotides are TGCGCCAGCAGCCAAGTTCTAGCGGTCGATACGCAGTATTTT.

This clone was seen a single time. The rearrangement joins TRBV3-1 (or the pseudogene TRBV3-2) to TRBJ1-6; a weak D match, TRBD1 (6 bases). Germline CDR1 and CDR2: LGHDT and YNNKEL (reference sequence). The V end was cut by 5 bases, the J end by 10 bases, with 15 bases between. This CDR3 is 14 amino acids long. The CDR3 region has the DNA TGTGCCAGCAGCATCTCAGGGGATCAATCACCCCTCCACTTT. Protein: CASSISGDQSPLHF.

This chain connects TRBV30 to TRBJ1-2; unclear D gene. The CDR3 runs 13 residues. V was trimmed by 0 bases and J by 6 bases, leaving 11 bases between them. Germline values: CDR1 GTSNPN, CDR2 SVGIG (reference sequence). Here the CDR3 reads CAWSVGRFHGYTF. The CDR3 region has the DNA TGTGCCTGGAGTGTAGGCAGGTTTCATGGCTACACCTTC. The variable domain in full, completed from reference TRBV30 and TRBJ1-2, reads SQTIHQWPATLVQPVGSPLSLECTVEGTSNPNLYWYRQAAGRGLQLLFYSVGIGQISSEVPQNLSASRPQDRQFILSSKKLLLSDSGFYLCAWSVGRFHGYTFGSGTRLTVV.

This chain joins TRBV27 and TRBJ2-7, with 10 positions matching TRBD1. J lost 1 base, V lost 6 bases, and 3 bases had no gene match. The CDR3 sequence is 14 residues long. CDR1 and CDR2 (germline): MNHEY, SMNVEV (reference sequence). The CDR3 DNA reads as TGTGCCAGCAGGCGGGACAGGGGATCCTACGAGCAGTACTTC. Translating gives CASRRDRGSYEQYF.

The rearrangement joins TRBV12-5 to TRBJ1-5; 7 nucleotides agree with TRBD1. The CDR3 is 15 amino acids. From germline, CDR1 is LGHNT and CDR2 FRNRAP. Trimming at V came to 5 bases and at J to 0 bases, leaving 4 bases not matched to a gene. CDR3 nucleotides: TGTGCTAGTGGTAGGACAGGAAATAGCAATCAGCCCCAGCATTTT. It is translated as CASGRTGNSNQPQHF.

This sequence joins TRBV7-9 and TRBJ2-1; weak D call: TRBD2 (7 bases). The V gene's germline CDR1 is SEHNR and CDR2 FQNEAQ (reference sequence). The V end was cut by 0 bases, the J end by 5 bases, with 14 bases between. The CDR3 has 16 residues. CDR3 in DNA: TGTGCCAGCAGCTTAGCGATAGGGGGGGCGGACAATGAGCAGTTCTTC. It encodes CASSLAIGGADNEQFF. The whole variable domain, remainder taken from reference TRBV7-9 and TRBJ2-1, is DTGVSQNPRHKITKRGQNVTFRCDPISEHNRLYWYRQTLGQGPEFLTYFQNEAQLEKSRLLSDRFSAERPKGSFSTLEIQRTEQGDSAMYLCASSLAIGGADNEQFFGPGTRLTVL.

The J gene is TRBJ1-2, the V gene TRBV27, with 11 bases identical to TRBD1. Looked up from germline, CDR1 is MNHEY and CDR2 is SMNVEV (reference sequence). The J segment lost 5 bases and the V segment lost 5 bases, leaving 4 bases of the junction unmatched. The CDR3 is 14 residues long. CDR3 bases: TGTGCCAGCAGTCTGGGACAGGGGGGATATGGCTACACCTTC. It specifies CASSLGQGGYGYTF.

This chain connects TRBV6-1 to TRBJ1-2, with TRBD1 as a possible D gene (5 bases). Per germline, CDR1 MNHNS and CDR2 SASEGT. CDR3 length: 15 amino acids. Trimming left V 0 bases short and J 3 bases short, with 11 bases between. CDR3 coding DNA: TGTGCCAGCAGTGAAGCAGTCAGGGAGGACTATGGCTACACCTTC. Protein product: CASSEAVREDYGYTF.

The chain recombines TRBV6-1 with TRBJ2-7, with 8 bases lining up with TRBD1. Trimming removed 2 bases from V and 2 bases from J; junction bases left unmatched: 5. The CDR3 spans 15 residues. Germline lookup yields CDR1 MNHNS and CDR2 SASEGT. The CDR3 is CASSERTGLTYEQYF. The CDR3 nucleotides read TGTGCCAGCAGTGAACGGACAGGGTTAACCTACGAGCAGTACTTC.

This clone has a single count. This chain uses TRBV7-2 with TRBJ1-2; possibly TRBD1 for D (5 bases). CDR3 length: 14 residues. Between the trimmed V and J ends, which lost 6 bases and 3 bases, there was a span of 14 bases. Germline V gives CDR1 SGHTA, CDR2 FQGNSA. CDR3 DNA sequence: TGTGCCAGCAGTTTCGCGCAGGGCCACTATGGCTACACCTTC. This sequence encodes CASSFAQGHYGYTF.

This sequence joins TRBV5-5 and TRBJ2-1, with 8 bases identical to TRBD2. V gave up 4 bases and J gave up 6 bases; unmatched junction bases: 9. The germline gives CDR1 SGHKS, CDR2 YYEKEE (reference sequence). The length of the CDR3 is 15 residues. This CDR3 reads CASSHGLAPGNEQFF. The CDR3, as DNA: TGTGCCAGCAGCCACGGACTAGCTCCCGGCAATGAGCAGTTCTTC.

The rearrangement links TRBV6-6 to TRBJ1-2; 9 bases fit TRBD1. Looked up from germline, CDR1 is MNHNY and CDR2 is SVGAGI (reference sequence). V lost 5 bases and J lost 4; bases outside the gene matches: 5. The CDR3 has 14 residues. Here the CDR3 DNA reads TGTGCCAGCAGTACTCCGGGACAGGGCTATGGCTACACCTTC. It is translated as CASSTPGQGYGYTF.

This rearrangement joins TRBV19 to TRBJ2-3; D perhaps matches TRBD2 (7 bases). The CDR3 sequence is 15 residues long. The V end was cut by 2 bases, the J end by 6 bases, with 15 bases between. Germline lookup yields CDR1 LNHDA and CDR2 SQIVND (reference sequence). CDR3 in amino acids: CASSIRGGLMDTQYF. As DNA, the CDR3 is TGTGCCAGTAGTATAAGGGGGGGTCTTATGGATACGCAGTATTTT.

The rearrangement joins TRBV6-5 to TRBJ2-4; a weak D match, TRBD2 (6 bases). Trimming pared 6 bases from V and 8 bases from J, leaving 8 bases between. Looked up from germline, CDR1 is MNHEY and CDR2 is SVGAGI. CDR3 length: 11 amino acids. The chain's CDR3 is CASRGEDIQYF. The CDR3 DNA sequence: TGTGCCAGCAGGGGGGAGGACATTCAGTACTTC.

The chain couples TRBV30 to TRBJ2-7; 10 nucleotides align to TRBD1. The ends lost 2 bases at V and 4 bases at J; junction bases unmatched: 8. The germline V gene has CDR1 GTSNPN and CDR2 SVGIG (reference sequence). The CDR3 is made up of 15 amino acids. The chain's CDR3 is CAWSLKTGGEYEQYF. The CDR3 coding sequence is TGTGCCTGGAGTCTAAAGACAGGGGGCGAGTACGAGCAGTACTTC.

The chain uses TRBV19 and TRBJ1-3; perhaps TRBD1 as D (5 bases). The CDR3 totals 16 residues. CDR1 and CDR2 (germline): LNHDA, SQIVND (reference sequence). The V gene lost 7 bases and the J gene lost 1 base, with 17 bases spanning the gap. The CDR3 protein is CASTDPGGGSGNTIYF. The CDR3 DNA sequence: TGTGCCAGTACCGACCCCGGGGGAGGGTCTGGAAACACCATATATTTT. The whole variable domain, remainder taken from reference TRBV19 and TRBJ1-3, is DGGITQSPKYLFRKEGQNVTLSCEQNLNHDAMYWYRQDPGQGLRLIYYSQIVNDFQKGDIAEGYSVSREKKESFPLTVTSAQKNPTAFYLCASTDPGGGSGNTIYFGEGSWLTVV.

V usage is TRBV10-3 and J usage is TRBJ1-6, with D possibly being TRBD1 (6 bases). Trimming took off 2 bases at V and 6 bases at J, with 20 bases between the two ends. This CDR3 spans 18 amino acids. Germline CDR1 reads ENHRY; CDR2 reads SYGVKD. CDR3 in amino acids: CAISENPPAGAINSPLHF. The CDR3 nucleotides are TGTGCCATCAGTGAGAATCCCCCGGCAGGGGCTATTAATTCACCCCTCCACTTT.